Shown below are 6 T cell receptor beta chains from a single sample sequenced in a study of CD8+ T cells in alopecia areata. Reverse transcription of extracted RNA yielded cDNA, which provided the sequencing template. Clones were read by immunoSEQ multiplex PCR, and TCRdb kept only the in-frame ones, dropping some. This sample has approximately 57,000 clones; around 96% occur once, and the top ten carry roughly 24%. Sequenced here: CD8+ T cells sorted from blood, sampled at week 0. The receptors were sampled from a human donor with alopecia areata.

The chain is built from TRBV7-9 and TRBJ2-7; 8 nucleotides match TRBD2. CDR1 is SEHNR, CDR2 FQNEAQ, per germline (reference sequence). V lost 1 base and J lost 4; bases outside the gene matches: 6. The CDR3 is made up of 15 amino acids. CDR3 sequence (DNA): TGTGCCAGCAGCTTAGGTCTGGCGGGGGGATACGAGCAGTACTTC. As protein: CASSLGLAGGYEQYF.

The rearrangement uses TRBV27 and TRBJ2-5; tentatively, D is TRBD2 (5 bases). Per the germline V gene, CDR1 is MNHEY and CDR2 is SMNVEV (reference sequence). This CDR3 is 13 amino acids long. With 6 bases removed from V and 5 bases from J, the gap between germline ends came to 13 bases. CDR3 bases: TGTGCCAGCAGCCCTTCGTCGGGGGAGACCCAGTACTTC. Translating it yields CASSPSSGETQYF.

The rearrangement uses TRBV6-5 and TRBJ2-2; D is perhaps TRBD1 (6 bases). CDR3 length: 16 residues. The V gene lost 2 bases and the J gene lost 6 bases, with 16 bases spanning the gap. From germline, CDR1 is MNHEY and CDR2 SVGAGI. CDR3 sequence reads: CASSYSTGLFSGELFF. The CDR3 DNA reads TGTGCCAGCAGTTACAGCACAGGGCTATTCTCCGGGGAGCTGTTTTTT.

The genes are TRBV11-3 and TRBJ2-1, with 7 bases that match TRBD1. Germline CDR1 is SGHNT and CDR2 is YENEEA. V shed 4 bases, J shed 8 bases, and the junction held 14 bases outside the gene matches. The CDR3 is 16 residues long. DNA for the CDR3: TGTGCCAGCAGCTCTTACAGGGGTTCCTTTGAGGATGAGCAGTTCTTC. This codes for CASSSYRGSFEDEQFF.

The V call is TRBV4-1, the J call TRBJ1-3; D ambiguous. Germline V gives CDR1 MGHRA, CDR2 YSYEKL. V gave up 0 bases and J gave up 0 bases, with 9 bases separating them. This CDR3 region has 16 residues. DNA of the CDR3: TGCGCCAGCAGCCAAGATCCGGCAGGCTCTGGAAACACCATATATTTT. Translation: CASSQDPAGSGNTIYF.

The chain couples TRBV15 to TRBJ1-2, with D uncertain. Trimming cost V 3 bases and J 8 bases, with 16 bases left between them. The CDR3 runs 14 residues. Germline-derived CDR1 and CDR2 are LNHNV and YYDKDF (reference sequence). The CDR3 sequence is CATSRAIPAGGYTF. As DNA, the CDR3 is TGTGCCACCAGCAGGGCCATACCCGCGGGCGGCTACACCTTC.